The 7 T cell receptor beta chains presented below share a single source sample, sequenced in a study of cytomegalovirus exposure and HLA in healthy donors. It was with 60 Vbeta and 13 Jbeta primers that the PCR ran. TCRdb keeps only in-frame clones here, not all; method: immunoSEQ multiplex PCR. The repertoire holds about 140,000 clones, with about four fifths as singletons. The sample comprised PBMCs. The receptors come from a young man in good health and CMV-seropositive.

The chain carries TRBV20-1 and TRBJ1-5; D is uncertain. Germline CDR1 DFQATT, CDR2 SNEGSKA (reference sequence). The CDR3 extends over 11 amino acids. Trimming removed 2 bases at V and 9 bases at J, with 8 bases between. Here the CDR3 reads CSARRDGPQHF. The CDR3, as DNA: TGCAGTGCTAGACGGGATGGGCCCCAGCATTTT.

The chain has TRBV4-1 and TRBJ1-1, with D possibly matching TRBD1 (5 bases). Germline-derived CDR1 and CDR2 are MGHRA and YSYEKL. This CDR3 comprises 15 residues. With 1 base removed from V and 1 base from J, the gap between germline ends came to 10 bases. CDR3 sequence reads: CASSQGAGRNTEAFF. The CDR3 DNA reads as TGCGCCAGCAGCCAAGGAGCGGGGCGGAACACTGAAGCTTTCTTT.

This sequence joins TRBV7-2 and TRBJ2-6; tentative D call: TRBD2 (6 bases). CDR1 SGHTA and CDR2 FQGNSA come from the germline V gene. The CDR3 loop spans 19 amino acids. Trimming cost V 1 base and J 0 bases, with 16 bases left between them. CDR3 residues: CASSLVGGDPYSGANVLTF. The CDR3 region has the DNA TGTGCCAGCAGCTTAGTTGGAGGGGATCCGTACTCTGGGGCCAACGTCCTGACTTTC.

This chain links TRBV27 with TRBJ1-2; D is uncertain. Trimming took off 10 bases at V and 1 base at J, with 10 bases between the two ends. Germline CDR1 and CDR2: MNHEY and SMNVEV (reference sequence). The CDR3 is 12 amino acids. The CDR3, as DNA: TGTGCCACCAAGACTCTTAACTATGGCTACACCTTC. It codes for CATKTLNYGYTF.

The chain couples TRBV7-9 to TRBJ2-7; weak D call: TRBD1 (5 bases). Germline CDR1 SEHNR, CDR2 FQNEAQ (reference sequence). The CDR3 loop spans 11 amino acids. Trimming pared 5 bases from V and 5 bases from J, leaving 7 bases between. The chain's CDR3 is CASSAGHEQYF. CDR3 sequence (DNA): TGTGCCAGCAGCGCAGGGCACGAGCAGTACTTC.

V usage is TRBV15 and J usage is TRBJ2-7; the match to TRBD1 covers 9 bases. The germline gives CDR1 LNHNV, CDR2 YYDKDF (reference sequence). The CDR3 runs 15 residues. V shed 1 base, J shed 1 base, and the junction held 2 bases outside the gene matches. Here the CDR3 reads CATSRADRGSYEQYF. The CDR3 region has the DNA TGTGCCACCAGCAGAGCAGACAGGGGGTCCTACGAGCAGTACTTC. Complete variable domain (other parts from reference TRBV15 and TRBJ2-7): DAMVIQNPRYQVTQFGKPVTLSCSQTLNHNVMYWYQQKSSQAPKLLFHYYDKDFNNEADTPDNFQSRRPNTSFCFLDIRSPGLGDTAMYLCATSRADRGSYEQYFGPGTRLTVT.

For the CDR3, the DNA is TGTGCCAGCAGGGTAGACAGTTACAATCAGCCCCAGCATTTT. This sequence encodes CASRVDSYNQPQHF. The chain has TRBV2 and TRBJ1-5; a weak D match, TRBD1 (5 bases). The germline gives CDR1 SNHLY, CDR2 FYNNEI. V lost 6 bases to trimming and J lost 3 bases, with 12 bases between them. The CDR3 is 14 amino acids.